This T cell receptor beta chain was sequenced during a study of cytomegalovirus exposure and HLA in healthy donors. Vbeta (60) and Jbeta (13) primers were used in the PCR. The repertoire was sequenced with immunoSEQ multiplex PCR; TCRdb's copy has only in-frame clones and lacks some. Of 150,000 or so clones listed, just under 85% are singletons. This CDR3 comprises 13 residues. This receptor was identified in a woman in her 40s in good health and CMV-seronegative. The gene calls are TRBV21-1 and TRBJ2-7; the table gives TRBD2 as D, unverified against the DNA. TRBV21-1 is a recognized pseudogene. Material for sequencing was PBMCs. In nucleotides, the CDR3 is TGTGCCAGCAACCGACCGGGAGGCTACGAGCAGTACTTC. Translation gives CASNRPGGYEQYF.